Each of the 3 T cell receptor beta chains below was sequenced from the same sample in a study of human T cells and chemical hapten exposure. The time point is: pre-sensitization, week 0. Treatment: therapeutic diphenylcyclopropenone sensitization with weekly scalp DPC. Each CDR3 protein gets one entry after TCRdb re-called the RACE reads with MiXCR. The sample shows 350,000 to 450,000 distinct CDR3 sequences, 5.1% of them seen only once. The sequencing here drew on whole blood, taken in connection with sensitization to the hapten diphenylcyclopropenone (DPC). The receptors derive from a woman aged 50 to 65 with alopecia areata. Some clones in this sample may be carry-over from other donors' samples.

This clonotype was found a few times. The genes are TRBV28 and TRBJ1-4; 7 bases align to TRBD1. The CDR3 extends over 14 amino acids. Trimming cost V 7 bases and J 3 bases; bases outside gene matches: 5. Germline CDR1 is MDHEN and CDR2 is SYDVKM. Here the CDR3 reads CASTSGTANEKLFF. CDR3 nucleotides: TGTGCCAGCACCTCCGGGACAGCTAATGAAAAACTGTTTTTT. Full variable domain (remainder filled in from reference TRBV28 and TRBJ1-4): DVKVTQSSRYLVKRTGEKVFLECVQDMDHENMFWYRQDPGLGLRLIYFSYDVKMKEKGDIPEGYSVSREKKERFSLILESASTNQTSMYLCASTSGTANEKLFFGSGTQLSVL.

The V call is TRBV6-5, the J call TRBJ1-1; D may be TRBD1 (6 bases). The V end lost 2 bases, the J end lost 5 bases, and 12 bases lay between the germline ends. Germline CDR1 and CDR2: MNHEY and SVGAGI. This CDR3 region has 14 residues. The CDR3 region has the DNA TGTGCCAGCAGTTACGGGGACCAGGGGACTGAAGCTTTCTTT. Residues: CASSYGDQGTEAFF.

This clonotype was counted at least ten times. The chain carries TRBV7-8 and TRBJ2-3, with 13 nucleotides matching TRBD2. From germline, CDR1 is SGHVS and CDR2 FQNEAQ. CDR3 length: 16 residues. The junction had 6 bases not matched to a gene; V was cut back by 4 bases and J by 5 bases. The CDR3: CASSSPGTSGVDTQYF. CDR3 nucleotide sequence: TGTGCCAGCAGCTCCCCCGGGACTAGCGGGGTAGATACGCAGTATTTT.